This T cell receptor (beta chain) was retrieved from a study of neurological immune-mediated disorders (dated by TCRdb to about 2019). A note on the overall study: Using UMI-based sequencing, the study compared peripheral blood TCR-beta repertoires from patients with HTLV-I-associated myelopathy (HAM/TSP), patients with multiple sclerosis, and healthy controls. The approximately 110 TCR-beta libraries included longitudinal samples, technical triplicates and paired sorted CD4+ and CD8+ T-cell subsets alongside PBMC samples. The cohort included approximately 70 subjects: roughly 15 with HAM/TSP, around 34 with multiple sclerosis, and around 20 healthy controls. Paper-wide results and their limitations: Across subjects, expanded clones never shared an identical CDR3 amino acid sequence, which suggests that the TCR-beta repertoires in every group were private. TCR clonal expansion was greatest in HAM/TSP patients and smallest in MS patients, who ranked below even healthy controls.

The CDR3 measures 16 amino acids from cysteine to phenylalanine. Only the CDR3 part of the read is kept: 48 bases, read in frame from the first base. As encoded in the germline V gene, CDR1 is SGHTA while CDR2 is FQGNSA. V is cut back by 1 base and J by 3 bases, with 8 bases in the junction unmatched. Blood bank volunteers in Maryland, USA served as the healthy controls. For the unsorted PBMC libraries, 2 million PBMCs were stored in RNAlater at -80 degrees C until RNA extraction and were used to generate the libraries. Peripheral blood was subjected to Ficoll-Hypaque density gradient centrifugation to isolate PBMCs, which were then cryopreserved in liquid nitrogen. cDNA synthesis used template-switch 5'RACE with a primer carrying a 10-nucleotide random unique molecular identifier tagging each TCR transcript. Every sequencing run yielded over 160 million TCR-beta sequences covering 15-18 subjects. The RNeasy kit was used to extract total RNA. The KAPA Real-time Library Amplification kit was used to amplify TCR-beta VDJ regions with primers targeting the TCR constant region and the 5'RACE anchor. A first PCR added sample indexes and Illumina adaptors, and a second PCR then raised library yield. After Ampure bead purification, the TCR product of roughly 650 bp was size-selected on a 2% E-gel SizeSelection system. Before pooling, library quality was checked on a Bioanalyzer, concentration was measured with Qubit, and libraries were quantified with the Kapa Library Quantification kit. Libraries were sequenced paired-end 2 x 150 bp on an Illumina HiSeq 2500. To increase sequence diversity, roughly 23-30% phiX was spiked into each library pool. As for the authors' bioinformatics: The quality-filtered reads were processed with the UMI-based MiGEC pipeline, whose error correction step removed more than 85% of the raw TCR sequences. VDJ genes were aligned to IMGT germline references, and clonotypes were defined by unique CDR3 amino acid sequence plus V-J genes. Clonal expansion, Shannon diversity, and CDR3 relatedness (CalcPairwiseDistances, ClusterSamples) were evaluated with VDJtools, and phylogenetic trees were built with CLCbio workbench. Expanded clones were defined as having at least 8 unique UMIs, based on coefficient-of-variation modelling across technical triplicates. The raw public data were reprocessed by TCRdb itself: fastp quality trimming at Q25, MiXCR clonotype calling, in-frame beta chains only. Every CDR3 protein is listed once, alongside the most common genes and DNA of its rows. TCRdb, rather than the study authors, made the V and J calls. A total of tens of thousands of distinct CDR3 sequences appear in this sample, approximately 10% of them only once. Together, the top ten hold about 1.8% of the sample.

This clonotype was seen many times. There is no known antigen for this receptor. Per-nucleotide qualities are absent, and no much larger clonotype sits a single base away. The source of this sequence is a man aged 35-49 years in good health. Recombination joined TRBV7-2 with TRBJ2-7, with 8 bases matching TRBD2. Sequencing used PBMCs. The base sequence is TGTGCCAGCAGCTTAGTTAGGGGGACTAGTAACTACGAGCAGTACTTC. Its translation is CASSLVRGTSNYEQYF.